The next 24 T cell receptor beta chains were all read from a single sample in a study of blood T cell repertoires in COVID-19. Some clones are missing from TCRdb's copy, which holds only in-frame ones; the method was immunoSEQ multiplex PCR. The sample has more than 100,000 clones; around 87% are singletons. Material for sequencing was peripheral blood. These receptors all come from a woman aged 60-75 years with COVID-19, enrolled during active disease.

In regard to this clone: At one boundary the junction diverges from the germline segment, which might be a read error. The chain links TRBV6-2 or TRBV6-3 to TRBJ2-3; possible D gene TRBD1, 5 bases. This CDR3 is 12 amino acids long. Germline-derived CDR1 and CDR2 are MNHEY and SVGEGT. CDR3 sequence: CASSYESDRTTF. The CDR3 bases are TGTGCCAGCAGTTACGAGAGTGACAGAACTACTTTT.

The rearrangement joins TRBV19 to TRBJ1-5, with D possibly TRBD1 on 5 matching bases. V gave up 5 bases and J gave up 0 bases, with 17 bases separating them. The germline V gene encodes CDR1 LNHDA and CDR2 SQIVND (reference sequence). CDR3 size: 17 residues. The CDR3 protein is CASSPQLGPYSNQPQHF. DNA of the CDR3: TGTGCCAGTAGTCCCCAGTTGGGGCCTTATAGCAATCAGCCCCAGCATTTT.

J is TRBJ1-3 and V is TRBV21-1; the table calls TRBD1, which could not be checked here. TRBV21-1 is deemed a pseudogene. The CDR3 spans 17 residues. The CDR3 here is CASSLRTGDWAGNTIYF. The CDR3 nucleotides read TGTGCCAGCAGCCTACGGACAGGGGATTGGGCTGGAAACACCATATATTTT.

The chain combines TRBV5-1 with TRBJ2-7; 7 positions match TRBD2. This CDR3 is 14 amino acids long. Per the germline V gene, CDR1 is SGHRS and CDR2 is YFSETQ. Trimming took 0 bases from V and 3 from J; bases not matched to a gene: 3. CDR3 nucleotide sequence: TGCGCCAGCAGCTTGGGCGGGGGAGACTACGAGCAGTACTTC. This gives the protein CASSLGGGDYEQYF.

The chain is built from TRBV21-1 and TRBJ1-1; TRBD1 is taken as the D call from the table, unchecked against the DNA. TRBV21-1 is listed as a pseudogene. The CDR3 covers 14 residues. CDR3 DNA: TGTGCCAGCAGCAAAGTGGAGGGGGCAGGTGAAGCTTTCTTT. Protein sequence: CASSKVEGAGEAFF.

The CDR3 protein is CASSHSTANSPLHF. CDR3 coding DNA: TGCGCCAGCAGCCACTCCACAGCTAATTCACCCCTCCACTTT. The chain carries TRBV4-3 and TRBJ1-6; D remains unclear. Germline V lookup: CDR1 LGHNA, CDR2 YSLEER. The CDR3 loop spans 14 amino acids. Trimming took off 3 bases at V and 6 bases at J, with 9 bases between the two ends.

The rearrangement joins TRBV27 to TRBJ1-1, with 8 bases matching TRBD1. V shed 6 bases and J 4 bases; nucleotides not matched to a gene: 4. CDR1 MNHEY and CDR2 SMNVEV come from the germline V gene (reference sequence). The CDR3 contains 13 residues. This CDR3 reads CASRQGGFTEAFF. CDR3 sequence (DNA): TGTGCCAGCAGACAGGGGGGCTTCACTGAAGCTTTCTTT.

The chain recombines TRBV4-2 with TRBJ2-7; D is possibly TRBD1 (5 bases). Germline V gene data show CDR1 as LGHNA and CDR2 as YNFKEQ. This CDR3 is 15 amino acids long. V shed 4 bases and J shed 0 bases, with 13 bases lying between them. The CDR3 nucleotides are TGTGCCAGCAGCCCGACAGAGAAAAGCTCCTACGAGCAGTACTTC. Protein sequence: CASSPTEKSSYEQYF.

This chain links TRBV5-4 with TRBJ1-1, with D uncertain. V dropped 3 bases and J dropped 3 bases, with 18 bases sitting between them. Germline V lookup: CDR1 SGHNT, CDR2 YYREEE (reference sequence). The CDR3 covers 16 residues. CDR3 sequence: CASSYNTRVPDTEAFF. The CDR3 coding sequence is TGTGCCAGCAGCTATAATACCCGGGTCCCAGACACTGAAGCTTTCTTT.

This chain connects TRBV29-1 to TRBJ2-7, with D tentatively TRBD1 (5 bases). Deletions cut 4 bases from V and 5 bases from J, with 12 bases between. CDR3 length equals 12 residues. CDR1 and CDR2 from the germline V gene are SQVTM and ANQGSEA. Here the CDR3 reads CSVAGAIHEQYF. In DNA, the CDR3 is TGCAGCGTTGCTGGGGCCATCCACGAGCAGTACTTC.

The table lists this clone with a count of one. The chain joins TRBV3-1 (or the pseudogene TRBV3-2) to TRBJ1-2; 7 bases agree with TRBD1. The CDR3 loop spans 13 amino acids. The V segment lost 4 bases and the J segment 6 bases; nucleotides outside the gene matches: 5. CDR1 and CDR2 from the germline V gene are LGHDT and YNNKEL (reference sequence). The CDR3 sequence is CASSPDRRDGYTF. The CDR3 bases are TGTGCCAGCAGCCCGGACAGGAGGGATGGCTACACCTTC.

V and J are TRBV4-2 and TRBJ1-2; D might be TRBD1 (5 bases). Germline lookup yields CDR1 LGHNA and CDR2 YNFKEQ. With 0 bases removed from V and 8 bases from J, the gap between germline ends came to 10 bases. The CDR3 contains 13 residues. CDR3 amino acids: CASSQDRGGGYTF. DNA of the CDR3: TGTGCCAGCAGCCAAGATCGGGGGGGAGGCTACACCTTC.

The rearrangement joins TRBV4-3 to TRBJ1-2; D is undetermined. The germline gives CDR1 LGHNA, CDR2 YSLEER. Trimming removed 0 bases at V and 4 bases at J, with 12 bases between. CDR3 length: 15 residues. The CDR3 spells CASSQDHGSPYGYTF. CDR3 in DNA: TGCGCCAGCAGCCAAGATCATGGGAGTCCCTATGGCTACACCTTC.

J is TRBJ1-1 and V is TRBV5-6; D call uncertain. The CDR3 sequence is 14 residues long. The germline V and J ends were trimmed by 0 bases and 4 bases, with 10 bases remaining between them. Germline V gene sequence: CDR1 SGHDT, CDR2 YYEEEE. The CDR3 DNA reads TGTGCCAGCAGCTTGGAGCTGGGCACCACTGAAGCTTTCTTT. The encoded protein is CASSLELGTTEAFF. The full variable domain, rest sourced from reference TRBV5-6 and TRBJ1-1, is DAGVTQSPTHLIKTRGQQVTLRCSPKSGHDTVSWYQQALGQGPQFIFQYYEEEERQRGNFPDRFSGHQFPNYSSELNVNALLLGDSALYLCASSLELGTTEAFFGQGTRLTVV.

The chain uses TRBV3-1 (or the pseudogene TRBV3-2) and TRBJ1-4; D unresolved. CDR3 length: 13 amino acids. Trimming removed 4 bases at V and 6 bases at J, with 9 bases between. The germline V gene encodes CDR1 LGHDT and CDR2 YNNKEL (reference sequence). The CDR3 sequence is CASSPRPDEKLFF. The CDR3 nucleotides are TGTGCCAGCAGCCCTCGCCCAGATGAAAAACTGTTTTTT.

The V call is TRBV7-2, the J call TRBJ2-3, with a weak D call TRBD2 (7 bases). The CDR3 contains 15 residues. Germline values: CDR1 SGHTA, CDR2 FQGNSA. V lost 6 bases to trimming and J lost 4 bases, with 17 bases between them. CDR3 sequence: CASRPGTGGPDTQYF. The CDR3 nucleotides read TGTGCCAGCAGGCCCGGGACGGGGGGCCCAGATACGCAGTATTTT. The entire variable domain, with the rest obtained from reference TRBV7-2 and TRBJ2-3, is as follows: GAGVSQSPSNKVTEKGKDVELRCDPISGHTALYWYRQSLGQGLEFLIYFQGNSAPDKSGLPSDRFSAERTGGSVSTLTIQRTQQEDSAVYLCASRPGTGGPDTQYFGPGTRLTVL.

CDR3 coding DNA: TGCGCCAGCATTGACTCGGGACTAGCGGGGCAGTATTTT. It translates to CASIDSGLAGQYF. The chain links TRBV10-2 to TRBJ2-3; 12 bases map to TRBD2. Germline V gene lookup returns CDR1 WSHSY and CDR2 SAAADI. CDR3 length: 13 residues. V was clipped by 7 bases and J by 11 bases; unmatched bases: 7.

In nucleotides, the CDR3 is TGTGCCAGCAGGCCCCCGGGACAGGGGACCGGGGAGCTGTTTTTT. Its translation: CASRPPGQGTGELFF. The chain has TRBV11-2 and TRBJ2-2; 10 bases align to TRBD1. The length of the CDR3 is 15 residues. Losses at the gene ends were 6 bases for V and 5 bases for J; bases not matched to a gene: 6. Germline V gene sequence: CDR1 SGHAT, CDR2 FQNNGV.

This chain connects TRBV19 to TRBJ1-2, with D unresolved. CDR1 is LNHDA, CDR2 SQIVND, per germline (reference sequence). This CDR3 comprises 14 residues. Trimming shortened V by 5 bases and J by 8 bases, and 18 bases separated the two germline ends. DNA for the CDR3: TGTGCCAGTAGTCTCCGGGATCCTATGGCCGGCTACACCTTC. It encodes CASSLRDPMAGYTF.

DNA for the CDR3: TGTGCCAGCAATGTGGGCACAGGTACCGGGGAGCTGTTTTTT. This sequence encodes CASNVGTGTGELFF. The chain uses TRBV6-5 and TRBJ2-2; the D gene is possibly TRBD1 (5 bases). The CDR3 has 14 residues. Deletions cut 7 bases from V and 5 bases from J, with 14 bases between. Germline assignment: CDR1 MNHEY and CDR2 SVGAGI.

This rearrangement joins TRBV18 to TRBJ2-7, with D unresolved. Germline lookup yields CDR1 KGHSH and CDR2 LQKENI. This CDR3 is 13 amino acids long. V shed 2 bases and J shed 3 bases, with 8 bases lying between them. The CDR3 is CASSPSPGYEQYF. The CDR3, as DNA: TGTGCCAGCTCACCAAGCCCAGGCTACGAGCAGTACTTC.

The chain links TRBV6-1 to TRBJ2-2; D gene uncertain. CDR1 is MNHNS, CDR2 SASEGT, per germline. V shed 1 base and J shed 1 base, with 19 bases lying between them. The CDR3 sequence is 19 residues long. The chain's CDR3 is CASSEDNHYVARNTGELFF. The CDR3 region has the DNA TGTGCCAGCAGTGAAGATAATCATTACGTGGCTAGGAACACCGGGGAGCTGTTTTTT.

The rearrangement uses TRBV29-1 and TRBJ2-2, with 10 bases identical to TRBD1. The V segment lost 7 bases and the J segment 6 bases; nucleotides outside the gene matches: 8. The CDR3 has 14 amino acids. Germline CDR1 is SQVTM and CDR2 is ANQGSEA. In DNA form, the CDR3 reads TGCAGCGCCTACCGGGACAGGGGAGCCGGGGAGCTGTTTTTT. Residues: CSAYRDRGAGELFF.

This clone was found a few times. The CDR3: CASRPWDTTYEQYF. The CDR3 DNA is TGTGCCAGCAGGCCCTGGGACACTACCTACGAGCAGTACTTC. The V gene is TRBV6-5, the J gene TRBJ2-7, with TRBD1 as a possible D gene (6 bases). The CDR3 covers 14 residues. Per germline, CDR1 MNHEY and CDR2 SVGAGI. V lost 6 bases and J 2 bases, leaving 14 bases between the germline ends.